Listed below are T cell receptor beta chains from one sample, sequenced in a study of vaccination and CD4 T cells after COVID-19. Via MiXCR, TCRdb re-called the PCR reads, giving one row per CDR3 protein. The sample holds 9,500 to 15,000 distinct CDR3 sequences, approximately 65% seen once. The antigens of these receptors remain unknown. Sequenced input: CD4+ T cells from blood, cultured in vitro. These receptors were taken from a human donor who had recovered from COVID-19. Both conserved end residues are part of each CDR3. Each record gives: clone size, V gene, J gene, D gene, CDR3 protein, CDR3 DNA. D genes are given only for firm matches. Clone size is shown for a subset of rows, as once, few, many or a class of expanded clone.

abundance: few
v_gene: TRBV19
j_gene: TRBJ1-1
d_gene: NA
CDR3aa: CASSPIDQNTEAFF
CDR3nt: TGTGCCAGTAGTCCAATAGACCAGAACACTGAAGCTTTCTTT

abundance: NA
v_gene: TRBV20-1
j_gene: TRBJ2-1
d_gene: TRBD2
CDR3aa: CSARRSGRAEGEQFF
CDR3nt: TGCAGTGCTAGAAGGAGCGGGAGGGCCGAGGGTGAGCAGTTCTTC

abundance: NA
v_gene: TRBV12-3/TRBV12-4
j_gene: TRBJ1-3
d_gene: NA
CDR3aa: CASSLNSGNTIYF
CDR3nt: TGTGCCAGCAGTCTCAATTCTGGAAACACCATATATTTT

abundance: NA
v_gene: TRBV20-1
j_gene: TRBJ1-2
d_gene: NA
CDR3aa: CSARAQNYGYTF
CDR3nt: TGCAGTGCTAGAGCACAGAACTATGGCTACACCTTC

abundance: NA
v_gene: TRBV20-1
j_gene: TRBJ2-2
d_gene: TRBD2
CDR3aa: CSAREVSGRGPGELFF
CDR3nt: TGCAGTGCTAGGGAGGTTAGCGGGAGGGGTCCCGGGGAGCTGTTTTTT

abundance: NA
v_gene: TRBV7-3
j_gene: TRBJ1-1
d_gene: NA
CDR3aa: CASSLEGLSTEAFF
CDR3nt: TGTGCCAGCAGCTTAGAAGGTTTATCCACTGAAGCTTTCTTT

abundance: few
v_gene: TRBV20-1
j_gene: TRBJ1-5
d_gene: TRBD1
CDR3aa: CSASHRDRALGSNQPQHF
CDR3nt: TGCAGTGCTAGTCACCGGGACAGGGCTTTGGGTAGCAATCAGCCCCAGCATTTT

abundance: NA
v_gene: TRBV15
j_gene: TRBJ2-4
d_gene: NA
CDR3aa: CATSRSPPFGTLFSAKNIQYF
CDR3nt: TGTGCCACCAGCAGATCCCCTCCTTTTGGGACTTTATTCTCAGCCAAAAACATTCAGTACTTC

abundance: few
v_gene: TRBV28
j_gene: TRBJ1-6
d_gene: NA
CDR3aa: CASSLGAVGNSPLHF
CDR3nt: TGTGCCAGCAGTCTCGGGGCGGTGGGGAATTCACCCCTCCACTTT

abundance: NA
v_gene: TRBV20-1
j_gene: TRBJ2-5
d_gene: TRBD2
CDR3aa: CSAFPGRAAETQYF
CDR3nt: TGCAGTGCTTTTCCCGGGAGGGCCGCAGAGACCCAGTACTTC

abundance: large
v_gene: TRBV30
j_gene: TRBJ1-1
d_gene: TRBD1
CDR3aa: CAWMNYGTGGSDEAFF
CDR3nt: TGTGCCTGGATGAACTATGGGACAGGGGGATCTGATGAAGCTTTCTTT